Presented here are 27 T cell receptor beta chains from one specimen sequenced in a study of blood T cell repertoires in COVID-19. Some clones are missing from TCRdb's copy, which holds only in-frame ones; the method was immunoSEQ multiplex PCR. The sample lists 18,000 or so clones; 80% to 95% were seen once. Sequencing was carried out using peripheral blood. The origin of the receptors is a woman in her fifties or sixties with active COVID-19.

This clone has just a few counts. The chain is built from TRBV30 and TRBJ1-5, with D unclear. There are 14 residues in the CDR3. Germline V gives CDR1 GTSNPN, CDR2 SVGIG (reference sequence). V was pared by 3 bases and J by 0 bases, with 9 bases between. The CDR3 here is CAWRASNSNQPQHF. The CDR3 region has the DNA TGTGCCTGGAGGGCAAGTAATAGCAATCAGCCCCAGCATTTT. The variable domain in full, with the rest retrieved from reference TRBV30 and TRBJ1-5, is SQTIHQWPATLVQPVGSPLSLECTVEGTSNPNLYWYRQAAGRGLQLLFYSVGIGQISSEVPQNLSASRPQDRQFILSSKKLLLSDSGFYLCAWRASNSNQPQHFGDGTRLSIL.

J is TRBJ1-1 and V is TRBV18; weak D call: TRBD1 (6 bases). This CDR3 comprises 12 residues. CDR1 KGHSH and CDR2 LQKENI come from the germline V gene. V was cut by 4 bases and J by 5 bases, with 8 bases left in between. The CDR3: CASSHGQTEAFF. The CDR3 DNA reads as TGTGCCAGCTCACACGGACAGACTGAAGCTTTCTTT.

On this clone itself: Germline is not matched at one junction end, which may reflect a read error. The chain has TRBV7-2 and TRBJ2-1; TRBD2 agrees at 12 bases. There are 12 residues in the CDR3. The germline V gene has CDR1 SGHTA and CDR2 FQGNSA. Here the CDR3 reads CASSFTSGRWVF. The CDR3 nucleotides are TGTGCCAGCAGCTTCACTAGCGGGAGGTGGGTCTTC.

This chain links TRBV2 with TRBJ2-7; 8 nucleotides line up with TRBD2. The CDR3 runs 14 residues. Germline loops: CDR1 SNHLY, CDR2 FYNNEI. The V segment lost 5 bases and the J segment 0 bases; nucleotides outside the gene matches: 3. CDR3 sequence reads: CASSRTSSSYEQYF. Here the CDR3 DNA reads TGTGCCAGCAGTAGGACTAGCAGCTCCTACGAGCAGTACTTC.

This chain uses TRBV7-3 with TRBJ2-7; a possible D gene is TRBD1 (5 bases). Trimming shortened V by 2 bases and J by 4 bases, and 9 bases separated the two germline ends. Germline CDR1 SGHTA, CDR2 FQGTGA. This CDR3 has 13 amino acids. CDR3 bases: TGTGCCAGCAGCTTATCCAGGGAATACGAGCAGTACTTC. Amino acid sequence: CASSLSREYEQYF.

J is TRBJ1-5 and V is TRBV20-1; D gene ambiguous. The CDR3 contains 14 residues. Germline assignment: CDR1 DFQATT and CDR2 SNEGSKA (reference sequence). Trimming removed 3 bases at V and 4 bases at J, with 13 bases between. The CDR3 DNA reads TGCAGTGCTAGTTATGGCAGAATTAATCAGCCCCAGCATTTT. Residues: CSASYGRINQPQHF.

This chain links TRBV28 with TRBJ2-1; 15 nucleotides align to TRBD2. CDR1 MDHEN and CDR2 SYDVKM come from the germline V gene. The CDR3 consists of 14 residues. J lost 15 bases, V lost 7 bases, and 10 bases had no gene match. CDR3 in amino acids: CASTIPGLAGGLFF. As DNA, the CDR3 is TGTGCCAGCACAATCCCAGGACTAGCGGGGGGGCTGTTCTTC.

V and J are TRBV9 and TRBJ2-1; TRBD2 matches 9 bases. The length of the CDR3 is 16 residues. CDR1 is SGDLS, CDR2 YYNGEE, per germline. With V trimmed by 0 bases and J by 10 bases, 11 bases remained unmatched. The DNA of the CDR3 is TGTGCCAGCAGCGTAGCTTTAATAGCGGGAGATCGGGAGCAGTTCTTC. Amino acid sequence: CASSVALIAGDREQFF.

This clone was picked up one time. The gene calls are TRBV4-2 and TRBJ2-2; D uncertain. Trimming took 0 bases from V and 1 from J, leaving 6 bases between them. This CDR3 has 15 amino acids. Germline V gene data show CDR1 as LGHNA and CDR2 as YNFKEQ. The DNA of the CDR3 is TGTGCCAGCAGCCAAGATGGCGGGAACACCGGGGAGCTGTTTTTT. This translates into CASSQDGGNTGELFF.

The CDR3 region is CASSPRGQGSTGANVLTF. CDR3 bases: TGTGCCAGCTCACCACGTGGACAGGGTAGCACTGGGGCCAACGTCCTGACTTTC. V gene TRBV18 combines with J gene TRBJ2-6; 8 bases are shared with TRBD1. CDR1 KGHSH and CDR2 LQKENI come from the germline V gene. The ends lost 1 base at V and 2 bases at J; junction bases unmatched: 7. The CDR3 contains 18 residues.

The chain combines TRBV29-1 with TRBJ2-3; 10 nucleotides match TRBD1. The CDR3 loop spans 15 amino acids. The germline V gene has CDR1 SQVTM and CDR2 ANQGSEA. J gave up 6 bases and V 3 bases, and 9 bases lay outside the gene matches. The CDR3 region has the DNA TGCAGCGTTGATCACCGGGACAGGGGTCCGGATACGCAGTATTTT. Encoded protein: CSVDHRDRGPDTQYF.

Remarks on this clone: One end of the junction fails to match germline, which may point to a read error. This chain connects TRBV3-1 (or the pseudogene TRBV3-2) to TRBJ1-2; 8 bases fit TRBD1. CDR1 LGHDT and CDR2 YNNKEL come from the germline V gene (reference sequence). The CDR3 is 14 amino acids. This CDR3 reads CASSQVAGGYGDTF. The CDR3 DNA sequence: TGTGCCAGCAGCCAAGTTGCAGGGGGCTATGGCGACACCTTC.

The gene calls are TRBV2 and TRBJ1-2; D is ambiguous. The CDR3 length is 11 residues. Trimming removed 3 bases from V and 8 bases from J, with 7 bases in between. The germline CDR1 and CDR2 sequences are SNHLY and FYNNEI. The CDR3 coding sequence is TGTGCCAGCAGTGAGAGAGGAGGCTACACCTTC. It specifies CASSERGGYTF. The variable domain in full, with the rest retrieved from reference TRBV2 and TRBJ1-2, is EPEVTQTPSHQVTQMGQEVILRCVPISNHLYFYWYRQILGQKVEFLVSFYNNEISEKSEIFDDQFSVERPDGSNFTLKIRSTKLEDSAMYFCASSERGGYTFGSGTRLTVV.

By share of the sample, this clone is medium-sized (0.01 to 0.1%). The CDR3: CASSHTGQGTGYTF. The CDR3 bases are TGCGCCAGCAGCCACACGGGACAGGGGACTGGCTACACCTTC. The chain recombines TRBV4-1 with TRBJ1-2, with TRBD1 matching 10 bases. Germline V lookup: CDR1 MGHRA, CDR2 YSYEKL. This CDR3 is built from 14 residues. After removal of 3 bases from V and 7 bases from J, the junction contained 5 bases not matched to a gene.

The CDR3 protein is CASSLSISIANYGYTF. The CDR3 DNA follows: TGTGCCAGCAGCTTGTCGATATCCATAGCTAACTATGGCTACACCTTC. V usage is TRBV5-5 and J usage is TRBJ1-2; D not certain. Trimming pared 1 base from V and 0 bases from J, leaving 13 bases between. The CDR3 spans 16 residues. The germline V gene encodes CDR1 SGHKS and CDR2 YYEKEE (reference sequence).

This clone was seen a single time. V is TRBV6-6 and J is TRBJ1-1; 7 positions agree with TRBD1. The junction had 2 bases not matched to a gene; V was cut back by 2 bases and J by 2 bases. This CDR3 has 14 residues. Germline V CDR1 and CDR2: MNHNY, SVGAGI (reference sequence). CDR3 amino acids: CASSYQGVNTEAFF. In nucleotides, the CDR3 is TGTGCCAGCAGTTACCAGGGGGTAAACACTGAAGCTTTCTTT.

The chain recombines TRBV19 with TRBJ2-1, with 8 bases fitting TRBD1. There are 15 residues in the CDR3. J lost 5 bases, V lost 1 base, and 4 bases had no gene match. Germline CDR1 is LNHDA and CDR2 is SQIVND (reference sequence). CDR3 bases: TGTGCCAGTAGTATAGGCTCAGGGGGCCACAATGAGCAGTTCTTC. Its translation is CASSIGSGGHNEQFF.

The chain joins TRBV28 to TRBJ2-1; D is unresolved. The V end lost 5 bases, the J end lost 1 base, and 12 bases lay between the germline ends. This CDR3 spans 15 amino acids. Looked up from germline, CDR1 is MDHEN and CDR2 is SYDVKM. The CDR3 DNA follows: TGTGCCAGCAGTCCCATTTCGAGTTCCTACAATGAGCAGTTCTTC. Amino acid sequence: CASSPISSSYNEQFF.

The chain has TRBV18 and TRBJ2-7; 7 nucleotides match TRBD2. J was trimmed by 4 bases and V by 8 bases; bases with no gene match: 14. CDR3 length equals 15 residues. Looked up from germline, CDR1 is KGHSH and CDR2 is LQKENI. In nucleotides, the CDR3 is TGTGCCAGCGCGCCCGGCGCGGGAGTAAGGTACGAGCAGTACTTC. This sequence encodes CASAPGAGVRYEQYF.

The chain uses TRBV7-9 and TRBJ1-5; 11 positions match TRBD1. Trimming cost V 4 bases and J 16 bases; bases outside gene matches: 6. Germline V gene sequence: CDR1 SEHNR, CDR2 FQNEAQ (reference sequence). CDR3 length: 12 amino acids. The CDR3 loop reads CASSWTGGEKHF. The CDR3 DNA reads as TGTGCCAGCAGCTGGACAGGGGGCGAAAAACATTTT. The full variable domain, in which reference TRBV7-9 and TRBJ1-5 provide the parts outside the CDR3, is DTGVSQNPRHKITKRGQNVTFRCDPISEHNRLYWYRQTLGQGPEFLTYFQNEAQLEKSRLLSDRFSAERPKGSFSTLEIQRTEQGDSAMYLCASSWTGGEKHFGDGTRLSIL.

The genes are TRBV3-1 (or the pseudogene TRBV3-2) and TRBJ2-7; TRBD1 might be the D (5 bases). The CDR3 is 15 amino acids. V was clipped by 4 bases and J by 5 bases, with 18 bases between them. CDR1 is LGHDT, CDR2 YNNKEL, per germline (reference sequence). In nucleotides, the CDR3 is TGTGCCAGCAGCCTGGACACCCACCCGGTAAACGAGCAGTACTTC. Protein sequence: CASSLDTHPVNEQYF.

This chain connects TRBV11-2 to TRBJ2-6; 12 bases align to TRBD1. V gave up 8 bases and J gave up 4 bases; unmatched junction bases: 6. Looked up from germline, CDR1 is SGHAT and CDR2 is FQNNGV. The CDR3 runs 16 residues. The CDR3 region is CASGRDRGLGANVLTF. The CDR3, as DNA: TGTGCCAGCGGCCGGGACAGGGGGCTCGGGGCCAACGTCCTGACTTTC.

V is TRBV28 and J is TRBJ1-4; D might be TRBD1 (5 bases). This CDR3 comprises 11 residues. Per the germline V gene, CDR1 is MDHEN and CDR2 is SYDVKM. Trimming removed 9 bases from V and 9 bases from J, with 11 bases in between. CDR3 bases: TGTGCCAGTCGGGAGGGGAAAAAACTGTTTTTT. Its translation is CASREGKKLFF.

The V gene is TRBV30, the J gene TRBJ1-1; D call uncertain. V was cut by 2 bases and J by 1 base, with 8 bases left in between. Germline CDR1 and CDR2: GTSNPN and SVGIG (reference sequence). The CDR3 has 13 amino acids. CDR3 amino acids: CAWSPQRNTEAFF. CDR3 sequence (DNA): TGTGCCTGGAGTCCACAGAGGAACACTGAAGCTTTCTTT.

DNA of the CDR3: TGTGCCAGCAGCTATCAGGGAAACACCATATATTTT. Encoded protein: CASSYQGNTIYF. The rearrangement uses TRBV7-9 and TRBJ1-3, with no clear D. V was pared by 4 bases and J by 4 bases, with 5 bases between. The CDR3 contains 12 residues. CDR1 and CDR2 (germline): SEHNR, FQNEAQ (reference sequence).

The chain joins TRBV28 to TRBJ2-1; a weak D match, TRBD1 (5 bases). The CDR3 sequence is 15 residues long. The V end lost 6 bases, the J end lost 0 bases, and 12 bases lay between the germline ends. Germline loops: CDR1 MDHEN, CDR2 SYDVKM. CDR3 coding DNA: TGTGCCAGCAGCTCGGACACGGACTCCTACAATGAGCAGTTCTTC. It encodes CASSSDTDSYNEQFF.

V and J are TRBV5-1 and TRBJ2-1; 7 positions agree with TRBD1. The V gene's germline CDR1 is SGHRS and CDR2 YFSETQ. V lost 4 bases, J lost 4 bases, and 8 bases stayed unmatched. The CDR3 extends over 15 amino acids. CDR3 DNA sequence: TGCGCCAGCAGCCCGACAGGGAGCGTTTACAATGAGCAGTTCTTC. Its translation: CASSPTGSVYNEQFF.